The 17 T cell receptor beta chains presented below share a single source sample, sequenced in a study. TCRdb analysed the RT-PCR reads with MiXCR anew, one entry per CDR3 protein. The sample contains 650,000 to 800,000 distinct CDR3 sequences, 11% to 15% of which appear only once. The sample was memory CD4+ T cells from blood. The receptors come from a female donor in good health, serving as a healthy control.

This clonotype was observed many times. CDR3 nucleotides: TGTGCCAGCAGCCAGTCCGTAGATGGCTACACCTTC. This encodes CASSQSVDGYTF. The chain uses TRBV7-9 and TRBJ1-2; D remains ambiguous. The CDR3 extends over 12 amino acids. V lost 5 bases to trimming and J lost 6 bases, with 10 bases between them. CDR1 is SEHNR and CDR2 is FQNEAQ in the germline V gene (reference sequence).

At least ten counts were recorded for this clonotype. The V gene is TRBV20-1, the J gene TRBJ1-2; D may be TRBD1 (5 bases). V was cut by 6 bases and J by 0 bases, with 14 bases left in between. This CDR3 contains 14 residues. Germline V gene data show CDR1 as DFQATT and CDR2 as SNEGSKA (reference sequence). CDR3 sequence (DNA): TGCAGTGCCAATAAGGCAGGGCCTAACTATGGCTACACCTTC. Its protein is CSANKAGPNYGYTF.

The rearrangement joins TRBV18 to TRBJ2-3; D uncertain. The CDR3 length is 11 residues. With 3 bases removed from V and 6 bases from J, the gap between germline ends came to 4 bases. Per the germline V gene, CDR1 is KGHSH and CDR2 is LQKENI. The CDR3 nucleotides are TGTGCCAGCTCACCCGATGATACGCAGTATTTT. It specifies CASSPDDTQYF. The whole variable domain, remainder taken from reference TRBV18 and TRBJ2-3, is NAGVMQNPRHLVRRRGQEARLRCSPMKGHSHVYWYRQLPEEGLKFMVYLQKENIIDESGMPKERFSAEFPKEGPSILRIQQVVRGDSAAYFCASSPDDTQYFGPGTRLTVL.

There are many counts of this clonotype. The chain recombines TRBV20-1 with TRBJ1-5; no clear D gene. The V end was cut by 7 bases, the J end by 0 bases, with 7 bases between. The CDR3 consists of 12 residues. Looked up from germline, CDR1 is DFQATT and CDR2 is SNEGSKA (reference sequence). CDR3 nucleotide sequence: TGCAGTGTACTACTTAGCAATCAGCCCCAGCATTTT. Protein product: CSVLLSNQPQHF.

This clonotype was detected a few times. The chain links TRBV12-3 or TRBV12-4 to TRBJ2-5; 8 nucleotides line up with TRBD2. This CDR3 is built from 16 residues. V trimming: 5 bases; J trimming: 2 bases; junction bases outside the gene matches: 10. This CDR3 reads CASSAYLTSAQETQYF. CDR3 nucleotide sequence: TGTGCCAGCAGTGCTTACCTGACTAGCGCTCAAGAGACCCAGTACTTC.

The J gene is TRBJ1-3, the V gene TRBV5-6; a possible D gene is TRBD1 (6 bases). Germline assignment: CDR1 SGHDT and CDR2 YYEEEE. The CDR3 loop spans 13 amino acids. V lost 1 base and J 6 bases, leaving 8 bases between the germline ends. CDR3 residues: CASSLPGVNTIYF. CDR3 in DNA: TGTGCCAGCAGCTTGCCAGGGGTAAACACCATATATTTT.

This clonotype has at least ten counts. This chain links TRBV10-3 with TRBJ2-1, with D perhaps given as TRBD1 or TRBD2 (6 bases each). Per germline, CDR1 ENHRY and CDR2 SYGVKD. The length of the CDR3 is 14 residues. Trimming shortened V by 8 bases and J by 7 bases, and 18 bases separated the two germline ends. Written as DNA, the CDR3 is TGTGCCATCGGTCTCATGGGGGCGGGGAATGAGCAGTTCTTC. Protein: CAIGLMGAGNEQFF.

The chain uses TRBV18 and TRBJ2-7; 8 bases align to TRBD1. Germline CDR1 KGHSH, CDR2 LQKENI. After removal of 5 bases from V and 3 bases from J, the junction contained 9 bases not matched to a gene. CDR3 length: 15 residues. The CDR3 nucleotides are TGTGCCAGCTCATCCGGACAGGGAGTTCTCTACGAGCAGTACTTC. This codes for CASSSGQGVLYEQYF.

This clonotype was seen more than once but under ten times. The chain combines TRBV6-2 or TRBV6-3 with TRBJ1-5; the D is unclear. The CDR3 extends over 17 amino acids. Germline V gene data show CDR1 as MNHEY and CDR2 as SVGEGT. Trimming left V 2 bases short and J 2 bases short, with 16 bases between. CDR3 nucleotides: TGTGCCAGCAGTTACCCCCTTGGATCTGGGGGCAATCAGCCCCAGCATTTT. Translated: CASSYPLGSGGNQPQHF.

This clonotype has just a few counts. The chain carries TRBV7-9 and TRBJ2-5, with D hard to call. Germline values: CDR1 SEHNR, CDR2 FQNEAQ (reference sequence). CDR3 length equals 12 residues. V lost 7 bases and J 2 bases, leaving 8 bases between the germline ends. In DNA form, the CDR3 reads TGTGCCAGCACTAAGTTTCAAGAGACCCAGTACTTC. Its protein is CASTKFQETQYF.

This clonotype was seen at least ten times. This chain joins TRBV6-1 and TRBJ2-5; no firm D call. CDR1 and CDR2 from the germline V gene are MNHNS and SASEGT. This CDR3 has 13 residues. Trimming stripped 0 bases from V and 5 bases from J, with 7 bases between. The CDR3 region has the DNA TGTGCCAGCAGTGAAGCGCTTCCGGAGACCCAGTACTTC. Translated, it gives CASSEALPETQYF.

The rearrangement joins TRBV6-6 to TRBJ1-4, with D hard to call. The V and J ends lost 0 bases and 11 bases respectively, with 10 bases between them. The length of the CDR3 is 13 residues. Germline CDR1 reads MNHNY; CDR2 reads SVGAGI (reference sequence). CDR3 coding DNA: TGTGCCAGCAGTTACTCGTTGGACGGGAAACTGTTTTTT. This translates into CASSYSLDGKLFF.

This clonotype was detected a few times. The chain is built from TRBV7-2 and TRBJ2-7; D gene unclear. The germline V and J ends were trimmed by 2 bases and 4 bases, with 9 bases remaining between them. Germline V gives CDR1 SGHTA, CDR2 FQGNSA. The CDR3 sequence is 13 residues long. This chain's CDR3 is CASSLQKEYEQYF. In DNA, the CDR3 is TGTGCCAGCAGCTTACAAAAGGAATACGAGCAGTACTTC.

CDR3 nucleotide sequence: TGTGCCAGCTCCCCAACTTGGGACAGCACCGGGGAGCTGTTTTTT. Translating gives CASSPTWDSTGELFF. The chain couples TRBV18 to TRBJ2-2, with TRBD1 identical over 7 bases. J was trimmed by 4 bases and V by 6 bases; bases with no gene match: 8. The length of the CDR3 is 15 residues. From germline, CDR1 is KGHSH and CDR2 LQKENI.

The V gene is TRBV6-1, the J gene TRBJ1-4, with 8 bases that match TRBD1. The CDR3 covers 14 residues. V was pared by 6 bases and J by 4 bases, with 4 bases of the junction left unmatched. The germline gives CDR1 MNHNS, CDR2 SASEGT. The CDR3 reads CASRDTGGNEKLFF. Here the CDR3 DNA reads TGTGCCAGCAGGGATACAGGGGGTAATGAAAAACTGTTTTTT.

This clonotype was seen more than once but under ten times. The CDR3 DNA sequence: TGTGCCAGCAGTGTACACCGGGACACAGATACGCAGTATTTT. This codes for CASSVHRDTDTQYF. This sequence joins TRBV6-1 and TRBJ2-3, with D possibly matching TRBD2 (5 bases). V was clipped by 4 bases and J by 2 bases, with 10 bases between them. Germline V gene sequence: CDR1 MNHNS, CDR2 SASEGT. CDR3 size: 14 residues.

This clonotype was counted ten times or more. This chain connects TRBV27 to TRBJ2-7; D unclear. V lost 3 bases, J lost 3 bases, and 9 bases lay in between. Germline V gives CDR1 MNHEY, CDR2 SMNVEV (reference sequence). The CDR3 loop spans 13 amino acids. The CDR3 loop is CASSLAQYYEQYF. As DNA, the CDR3 is TGTGCCAGCAGTTTGGCACAGTACTACGAGCAGTACTTC.